The T cell receptor beta chain under discussion was sequenced for a study of blood T cell repertoires in COVID-19. The wider study: Acute-phase and convalescent COVID-19 samples originated in the United States, Italy and Spain.

Between the trimmed V and J ends, which lost 1 base and 3 bases, there was a span of 12 bases. The CDR3 has 16 residues. In germline, CDR1 is SEHNR, CDR2 FQNEAQ (reference sequence). The recovered donors of Cohort 3 showed two negative PCRs, clearance, or symptom resolution. In the authors' methods: The assay estimated nucleated cells by amplifying reference gene primers. Measured with immunoSEQ multiplex PCR; TCRdb has only the in-frame clones, and not every one. The V and J calls and the clone size are those of that table, but D and trimming were determined from the DNA. The sample records 260,000 or so clones, about 85% being singletons. In this sample, this clone turned up a few times.

The specimen sequenced was PBMCs or T cells enriched from blood (not recorded which). This clonotype originated in a woman between 45 and 60 years old who had recovered from COVID-19. The chain combines TRBV7-9 with TRBJ1-4; possibly TRBD1 for D (5 bases). The CDR3 region has the DNA TGTGCCAGCAGCTTAGTGGTCGGGACTTCTAATGAAAAACTGTTTTTT. It encodes CASSLVVGTSNEKLFF.